This entry concerns a single TCR delta chain. Antigen: not known. With only one base between it and a far larger clone, this is likely a read error. Other DNA sequences from this sample encode an identical CDR3 as well. This sample was taken from a study of γδ T cells in repeated Plasmodium falciparum infection. Study context: Malian repertoires were sampled cross-sectionally without transmission and longitudinally through febrile malaria.

Bulk repertoires came from Vgamma9/Vdelta2+ or Vdelta2-negative gammadelta T cells flow-sorted from PBMC. With CATT, TCRdb re-called clones from the multiplex PCR reads. The sample has around 52,000 delta-chain clones, approximately 1.7% seen once. Trimming took 6 bases from V and 3 from J; bases not matched to a gene: 22. The CDR3 sequence is 19 residues long. The germline gives CDR1 TSWWSYY, CDR2 QGS. Whole-study results and caveats: Vgamma9/Vdelta2+ T cells showed a stable polyclonal repertoire with shared TCRgamma sequences. Vdelta2-negative gammadelta repertoires, largely Vdelta1+, seemingly showed infection-driven waves of new clonal selection. Malian donors came from one small rural village, predominantly one ethnic group.

The TCR sequence derives from a pool of human donors (malaria-infected and uninfected, not separated). The chain uses TRDV1 and TRDJ1; 7 positions match TRDD3. The J gene comes from matching the DNA to germline here; TCRdb lacks it. Sample: gamma-delta T cells from blood. This CDR3 is CALGRDRPRTGGYADKLIF. Written as DNA, the CDR3 is TGTGCTCTTGGACGGGATCGTCCACGTACTGGAGGATACGCCGATAAACTCATCTTT.